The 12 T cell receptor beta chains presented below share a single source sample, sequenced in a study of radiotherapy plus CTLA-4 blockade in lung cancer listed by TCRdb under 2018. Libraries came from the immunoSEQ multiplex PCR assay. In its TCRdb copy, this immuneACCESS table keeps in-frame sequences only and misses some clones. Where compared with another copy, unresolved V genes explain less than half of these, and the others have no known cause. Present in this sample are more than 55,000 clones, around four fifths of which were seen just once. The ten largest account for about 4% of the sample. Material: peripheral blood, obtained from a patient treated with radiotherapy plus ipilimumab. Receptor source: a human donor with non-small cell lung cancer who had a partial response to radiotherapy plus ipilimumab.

The CDR3: CASSFRAGGNTEAFF. CDR3 DNA: TGTGCCAGCAGCTTTCGGGCAGGGGGGAACACTGAAGCTTTCTTT. V and J are TRBV11-2 and TRBJ1-1; 7 bases are shared with TRBD1. J lost 1 base, V lost 3 bases, and 5 bases had no gene match. Germline V gene lookup returns CDR1 SGHAT and CDR2 FQNNGV. The CDR3 runs to 15 residues.

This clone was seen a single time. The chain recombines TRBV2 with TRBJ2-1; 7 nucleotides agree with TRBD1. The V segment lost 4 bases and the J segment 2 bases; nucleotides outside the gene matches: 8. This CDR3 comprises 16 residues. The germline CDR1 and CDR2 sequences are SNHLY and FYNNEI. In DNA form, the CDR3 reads TGTGCCAGCAGTGTGGCCCACCAGGGGGCCTACAATGAGCAGTTCTTC. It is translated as CASSVAHQGAYNEQFF. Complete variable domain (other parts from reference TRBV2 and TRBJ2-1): EPEVTQTPSHQVTQMGQEVILRCVPISNHLYFYWYRQILGQKVEFLVSFYNNEISEKSEIFDDQFSVERPDGSNFTLKIRSTKLEDSAMYFCASSVAHQGAYNEQFFGPGTRLTVL.

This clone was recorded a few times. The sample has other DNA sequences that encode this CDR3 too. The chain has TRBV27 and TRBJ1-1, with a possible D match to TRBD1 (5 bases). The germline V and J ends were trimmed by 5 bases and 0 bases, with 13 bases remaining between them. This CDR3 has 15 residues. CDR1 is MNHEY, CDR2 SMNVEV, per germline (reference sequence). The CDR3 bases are TGTGCCAGCAGTCCGATTGGGGGGATGAACACTGAAGCTTTCTTT. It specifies CASSPIGGMNTEAFF.

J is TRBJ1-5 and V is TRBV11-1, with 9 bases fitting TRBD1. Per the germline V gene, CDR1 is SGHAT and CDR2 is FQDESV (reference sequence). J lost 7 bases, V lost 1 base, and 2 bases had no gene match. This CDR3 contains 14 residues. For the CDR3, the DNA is TGTGCCAGCAGCTTAGAAGGGACAGGGCAGCCCCAGCATTTT. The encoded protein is CASSLEGTGQPQHF.

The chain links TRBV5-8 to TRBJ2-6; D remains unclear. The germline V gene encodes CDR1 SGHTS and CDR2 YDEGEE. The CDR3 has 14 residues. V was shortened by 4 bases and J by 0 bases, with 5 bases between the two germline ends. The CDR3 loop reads CASSRSSGANVLTF. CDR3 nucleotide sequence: TGTGCCAGCAGCCGGTCCTCTGGGGCCAACGTCCTGACTTTC.

The CDR3: CASQLAGSYNEQFF. CDR3 in DNA: TGTGCCAGCCAACTAGCGGGGTCCTACAATGAGCAGTTCTTC. The chain is built from TRBV2 and TRBJ2-1; 10 bases are a match to TRBD2. This CDR3 has 14 residues. Losses at the gene ends were 8 bases for V and 1 base for J; bases not matched to a gene: 2. From germline, CDR1 is SNHLY and CDR2 FYNNEI. The full variable domain, in which reference TRBV2 and TRBJ2-1 provide the parts outside the CDR3, is EPEVTQTPSHQVTQMGQEVILRCVPISNHLYFYWYRQILGQKVEFLVSFYNNEISEKSEIFDDQFSVERPDGSNFTLKIRSTKLEDSAMYFCASQLAGSYNEQFFGPGTRLTVL.

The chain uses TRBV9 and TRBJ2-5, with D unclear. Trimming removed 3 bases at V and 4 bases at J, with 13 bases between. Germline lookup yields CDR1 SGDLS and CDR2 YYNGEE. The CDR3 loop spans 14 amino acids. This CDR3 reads CASSGVGLGETQYF. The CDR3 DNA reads TGTGCCAGCAGCGGGGTCGGCCTAGGAGAGACCCAGTACTTC.

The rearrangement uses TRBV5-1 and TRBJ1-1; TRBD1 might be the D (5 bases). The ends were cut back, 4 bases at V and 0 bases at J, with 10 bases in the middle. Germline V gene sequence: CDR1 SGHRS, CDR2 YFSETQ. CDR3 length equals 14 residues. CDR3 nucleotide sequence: TGCGCCAGCAGCGAGCAGGGCGTGAACACTGAAGCTTTCTTT. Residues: CASSEQGVNTEAFF.

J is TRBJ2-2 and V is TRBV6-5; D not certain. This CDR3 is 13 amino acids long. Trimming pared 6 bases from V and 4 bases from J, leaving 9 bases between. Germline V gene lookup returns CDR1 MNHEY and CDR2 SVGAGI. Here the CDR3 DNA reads TGTGCCAGCAGACCGGTTCCCACCGGGGAGCTGTTTTTT. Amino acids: CASRPVPTGELFF.

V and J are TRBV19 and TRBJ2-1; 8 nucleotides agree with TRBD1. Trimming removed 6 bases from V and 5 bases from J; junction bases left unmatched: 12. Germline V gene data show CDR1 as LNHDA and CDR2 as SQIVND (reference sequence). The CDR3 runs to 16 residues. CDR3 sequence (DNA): TGTGCCAGTAGGTCCCCCGGGACAGGACTCAACAATGAGCAGTTCTTC. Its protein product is CASRSPGTGLNNEQFF. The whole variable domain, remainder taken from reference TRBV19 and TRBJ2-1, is DGGITQSPKYLFRKEGQNVTLSCEQNLNHDAMYWYRQDPGQGLRLIYYSQIVNDFQKGDIAEGYSVSREKKESFPLTVTSAQKNPTAFYLCASRSPGTGLNNEQFFGPGTRLTVL.

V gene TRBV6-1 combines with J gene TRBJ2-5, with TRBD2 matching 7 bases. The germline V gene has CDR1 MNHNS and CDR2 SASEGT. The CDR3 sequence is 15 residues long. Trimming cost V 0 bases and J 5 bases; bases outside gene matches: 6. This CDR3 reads CASSEARGSWETQYF. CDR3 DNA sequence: TGTGCCAGCAGTGAAGCGCGGGGGTCTTGGGAGACCCAGTACTTC.

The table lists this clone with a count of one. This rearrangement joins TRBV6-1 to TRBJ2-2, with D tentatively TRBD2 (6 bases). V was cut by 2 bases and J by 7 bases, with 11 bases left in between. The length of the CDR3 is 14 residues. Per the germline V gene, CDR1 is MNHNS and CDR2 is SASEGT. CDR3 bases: TGTGCCAGCAGTGAAATGGGGGGTATCGGGGAGCTGTTTTTT. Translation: CASSEMGGIGELFF.